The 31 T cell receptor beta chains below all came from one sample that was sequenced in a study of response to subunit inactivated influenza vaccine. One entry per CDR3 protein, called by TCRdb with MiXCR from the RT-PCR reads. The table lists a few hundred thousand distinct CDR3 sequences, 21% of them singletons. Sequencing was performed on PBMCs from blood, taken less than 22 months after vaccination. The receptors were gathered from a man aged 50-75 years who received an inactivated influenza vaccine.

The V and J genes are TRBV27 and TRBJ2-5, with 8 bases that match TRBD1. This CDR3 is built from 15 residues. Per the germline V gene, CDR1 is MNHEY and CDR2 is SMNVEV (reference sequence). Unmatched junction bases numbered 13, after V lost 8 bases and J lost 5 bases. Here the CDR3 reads CASRSGQGAWETQYF. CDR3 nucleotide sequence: TGTGCCAGCCGAAGTGGGCAGGGGGCCTGGGAGACCCAGTACTTC.

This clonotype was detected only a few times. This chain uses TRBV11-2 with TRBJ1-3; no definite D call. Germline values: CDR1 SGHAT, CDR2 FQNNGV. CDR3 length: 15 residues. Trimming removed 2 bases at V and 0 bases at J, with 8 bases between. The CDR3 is CASSLFRVSGNTIYF. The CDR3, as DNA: TGTGCCAGCAGCTTATTTAGGGTCTCTGGAAACACCATATATTTT.

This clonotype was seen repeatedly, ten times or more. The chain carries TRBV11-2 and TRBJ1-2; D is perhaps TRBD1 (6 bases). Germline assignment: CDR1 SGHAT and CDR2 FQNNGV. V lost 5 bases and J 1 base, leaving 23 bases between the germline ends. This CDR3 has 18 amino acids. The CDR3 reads CASSARTRRTDVNYGYTF. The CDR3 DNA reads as TGTGCCAGCAGCGCCCGCACCAGAAGGACAGACGTTAACTATGGCTACACCTTC.

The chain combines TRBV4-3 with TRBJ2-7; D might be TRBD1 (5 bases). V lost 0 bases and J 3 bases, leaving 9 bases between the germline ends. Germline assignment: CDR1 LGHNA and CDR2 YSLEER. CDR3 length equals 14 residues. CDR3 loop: CASSQEPDNYEQYF. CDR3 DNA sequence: TGCGCCAGCAGCCAAGAACCGGACAACTACGAGCAGTACTTC.

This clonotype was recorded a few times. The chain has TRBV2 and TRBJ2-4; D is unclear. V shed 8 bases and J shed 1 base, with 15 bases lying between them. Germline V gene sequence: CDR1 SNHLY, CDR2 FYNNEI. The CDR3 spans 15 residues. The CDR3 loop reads CASYGPVGAKNIQYF. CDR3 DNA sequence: TGTGCCAGCTACGGTCCGGTGGGGGCCAAAAACATTCAGTACTTC.

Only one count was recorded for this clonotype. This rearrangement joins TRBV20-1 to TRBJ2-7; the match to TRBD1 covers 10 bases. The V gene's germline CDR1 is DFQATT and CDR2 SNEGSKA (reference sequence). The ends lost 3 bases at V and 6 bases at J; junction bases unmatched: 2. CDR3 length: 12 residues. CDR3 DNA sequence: TGCAGTGCTAGGCGGACAGGGGGCGAGCAGTACTTC. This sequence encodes CSARRTGGEQYF.

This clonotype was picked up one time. CDR3 sequence reads: CASSQEGLAGVSTQYF. The CDR3 region has the DNA TGCGCCAGCAGCCAAGAGGGACTAGCGGGAGTGAGTACGCAGTATTTT. The chain links TRBV4-3 to TRBJ2-3, with TRBD2 identical over 14 bases. The V gene end was trimmed by 0 bases and the J gene end by 8 bases; junction bases not matched to a gene: 4. The CDR3 has 16 amino acids. Germline CDR1 LGHNA, CDR2 YSLEER.

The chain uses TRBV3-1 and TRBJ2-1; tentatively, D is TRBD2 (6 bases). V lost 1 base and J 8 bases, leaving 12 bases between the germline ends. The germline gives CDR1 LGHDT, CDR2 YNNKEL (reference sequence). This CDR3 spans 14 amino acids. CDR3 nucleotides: TGTGCCAGCAGCCAAGGTCCAGGGAGGTATGAGCAGTTCTTC. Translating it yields CASSQGPGRYEQFF.

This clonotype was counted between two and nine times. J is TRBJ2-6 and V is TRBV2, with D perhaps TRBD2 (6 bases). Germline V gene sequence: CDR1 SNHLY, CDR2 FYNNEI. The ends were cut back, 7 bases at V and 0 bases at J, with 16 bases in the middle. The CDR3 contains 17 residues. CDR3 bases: TGTGCCAGCACGAACTCGGGACTCCCCTCTGGGGCCAACGTCCTGACTTTC. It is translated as CASTNSGLPSGANVLTF.

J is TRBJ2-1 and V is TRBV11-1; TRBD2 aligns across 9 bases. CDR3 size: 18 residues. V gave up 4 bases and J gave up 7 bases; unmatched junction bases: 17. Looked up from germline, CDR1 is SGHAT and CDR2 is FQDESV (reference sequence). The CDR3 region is CASSSTRASGIGWNEQFF. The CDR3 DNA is TGTGCCAGCAGCTCCACACGGGCTAGCGGGATAGGATGGAATGAGCAGTTCTTC.

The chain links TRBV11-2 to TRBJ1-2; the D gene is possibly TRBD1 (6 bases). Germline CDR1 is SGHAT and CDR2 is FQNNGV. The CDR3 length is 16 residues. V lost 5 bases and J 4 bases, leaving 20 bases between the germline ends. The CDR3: CASSEGTGLRSYGYTF. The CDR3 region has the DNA TGTGCCAGCAGCGAAGGAACAGGGTTGCGGAGCTATGGCTACACCTTC. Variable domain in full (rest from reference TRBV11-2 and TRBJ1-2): EAGVAQSPRYKIIEKRQSVAFWCNPISGHATLYWYQQILGQGPKLLIQFQNNGVVDDSQLPKDRFSAERLKGVDSTLKIQPAKLEDSAVYLCASSEGTGLRSYGYTFGSGTRLTVV.

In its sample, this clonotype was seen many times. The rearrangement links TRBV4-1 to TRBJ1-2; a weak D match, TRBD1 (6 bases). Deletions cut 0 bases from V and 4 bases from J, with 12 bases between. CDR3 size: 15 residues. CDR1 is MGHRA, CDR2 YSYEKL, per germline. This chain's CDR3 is CASSQDPGASYGYTF. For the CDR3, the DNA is TGCGCCAGCAGCCAAGATCCAGGGGCGAGCTATGGCTACACCTTC.

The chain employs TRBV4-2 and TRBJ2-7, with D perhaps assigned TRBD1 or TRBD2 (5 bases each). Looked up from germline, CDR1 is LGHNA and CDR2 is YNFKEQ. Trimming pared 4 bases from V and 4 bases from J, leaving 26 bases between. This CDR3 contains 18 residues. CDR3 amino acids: CASSLKAAEGPFLYEQYF. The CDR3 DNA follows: TGTGCCAGCAGCCTGAAAGCCGCCGAGGGACCTTTTTTGTACGAGCAGTACTTC.

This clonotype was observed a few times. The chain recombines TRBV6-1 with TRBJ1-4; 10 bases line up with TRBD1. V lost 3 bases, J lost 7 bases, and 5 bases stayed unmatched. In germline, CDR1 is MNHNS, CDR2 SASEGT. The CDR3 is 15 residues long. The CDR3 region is CASSEVDRGGEKLFF. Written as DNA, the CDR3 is TGTGCCAGCAGTGAGGTGGACAGGGGGGGTGAAAAACTGTTTTTT.

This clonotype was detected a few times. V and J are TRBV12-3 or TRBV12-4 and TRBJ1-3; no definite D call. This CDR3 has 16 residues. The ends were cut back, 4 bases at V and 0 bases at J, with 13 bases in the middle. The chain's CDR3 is CASSSRSLYSGNTIYF. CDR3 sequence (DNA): TGTGCCAGCAGTTCAAGGTCCCTTTACTCTGGAAACACCATATATTTT.

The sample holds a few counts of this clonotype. The CDR3 sequence: CASSSPQGHNSPLHF. In DNA, the CDR3 is TGTGCCAGCAGTTCACCCCAGGGGCACAATTCACCCCTCCACTTT. The chain uses TRBV6-5 and TRBJ1-6; maybe TRBD1 (6 bases). The V end was cut by 4 bases, the J end by 7 bases, with 14 bases between. The CDR3 totals 15 residues. Germline CDR1 MNHEY, CDR2 SVGAGI.

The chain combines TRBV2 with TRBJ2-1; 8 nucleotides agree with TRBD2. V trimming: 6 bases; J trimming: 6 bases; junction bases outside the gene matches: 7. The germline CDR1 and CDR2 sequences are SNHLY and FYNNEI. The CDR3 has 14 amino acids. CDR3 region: CASSAGLAINEQFF. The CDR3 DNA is TGTGCCAGCAGCGCCGGACTAGCTATCAATGAGCAGTTCTTC.

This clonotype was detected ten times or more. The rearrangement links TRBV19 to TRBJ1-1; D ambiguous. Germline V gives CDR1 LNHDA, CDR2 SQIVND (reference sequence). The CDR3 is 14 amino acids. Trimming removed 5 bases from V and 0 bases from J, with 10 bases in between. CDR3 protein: CASSPTGMNTEAFF. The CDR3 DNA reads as TGTGCCAGTAGTCCGACGGGGATGAACACTGAAGCTTTCTTT. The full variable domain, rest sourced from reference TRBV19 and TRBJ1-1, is DGGITQSPKYLFRKEGQNVTLSCEQNLNHDAMYWYRQDPGQGLRLIYYSQIVNDFQKGDIAEGYSVSREKKESFPLTVTSAQKNPTAFYLCASSPTGMNTEAFFGQGTRLTVV.

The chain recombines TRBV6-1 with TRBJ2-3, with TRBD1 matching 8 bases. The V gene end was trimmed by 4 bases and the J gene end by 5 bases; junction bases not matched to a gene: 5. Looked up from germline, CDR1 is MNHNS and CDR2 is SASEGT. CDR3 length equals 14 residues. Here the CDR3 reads CASSADRVGDTQYF. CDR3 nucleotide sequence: TGTGCCAGCAGTGCGGACAGGGTGGGAGATACGCAGTATTTT.

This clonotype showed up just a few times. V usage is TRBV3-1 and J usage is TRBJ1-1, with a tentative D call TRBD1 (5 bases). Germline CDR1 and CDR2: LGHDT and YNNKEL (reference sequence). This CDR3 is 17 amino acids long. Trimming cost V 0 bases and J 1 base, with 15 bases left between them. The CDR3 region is CASSQDVGVGTNTEAFF. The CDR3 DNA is TGTGCCAGCAGCCAAGATGTCGGCGTCGGGACGAACACTGAAGCTTTCTTT. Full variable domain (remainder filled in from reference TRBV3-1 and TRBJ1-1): DTAVSQTPKYLVTQMGNDKSIKCEQNLGHDTMYWYKQDSKKFLKIMFSYNNKELIINETVPNRFSPKSPDKAHLNLHINSLELGDSAVYFCASSQDVGVGTNTEAFFGQGTRLTVV.

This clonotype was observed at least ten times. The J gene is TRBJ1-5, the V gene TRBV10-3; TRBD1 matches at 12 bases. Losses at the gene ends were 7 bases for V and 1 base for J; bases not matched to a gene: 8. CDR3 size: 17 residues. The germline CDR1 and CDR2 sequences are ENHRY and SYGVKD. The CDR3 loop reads CAINDGTGGGSNQPQHF. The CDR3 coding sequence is TGTGCCATCAACGACGGGACAGGGGGCGGGAGCAATCAGCCCCAGCATTTT.

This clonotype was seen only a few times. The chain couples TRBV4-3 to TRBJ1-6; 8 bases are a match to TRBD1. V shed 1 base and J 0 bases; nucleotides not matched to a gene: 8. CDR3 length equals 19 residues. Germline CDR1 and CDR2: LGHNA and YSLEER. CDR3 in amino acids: CASSQGRQGQSSYNSPLHF. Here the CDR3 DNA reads TGCGCCAGCAGCCAAGGCCGACAGGGGCAGAGCTCCTATAATTCACCCCTCCACTTT.

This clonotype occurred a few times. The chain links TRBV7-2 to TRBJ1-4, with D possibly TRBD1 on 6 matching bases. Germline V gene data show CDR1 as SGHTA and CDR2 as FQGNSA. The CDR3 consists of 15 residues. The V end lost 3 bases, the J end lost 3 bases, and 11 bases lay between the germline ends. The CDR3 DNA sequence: TGTGCCAGCAGCTTGAACAGGGCTCCTAATGAAAAACTGTTTTTT. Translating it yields CASSLNRAPNEKLFF.

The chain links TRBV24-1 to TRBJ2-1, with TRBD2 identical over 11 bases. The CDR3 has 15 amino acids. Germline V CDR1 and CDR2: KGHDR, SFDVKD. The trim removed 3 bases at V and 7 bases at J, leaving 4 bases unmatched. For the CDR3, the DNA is TGTGCCACCAGTGATCCCAGGACTAGCGGGAATGAGCAGTTCTTC. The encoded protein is CATSDPRTSGNEQFF.

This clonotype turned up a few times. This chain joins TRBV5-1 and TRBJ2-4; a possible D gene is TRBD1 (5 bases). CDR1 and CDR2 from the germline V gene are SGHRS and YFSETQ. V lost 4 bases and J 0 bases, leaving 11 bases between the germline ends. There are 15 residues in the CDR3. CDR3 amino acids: CASSAGHSAKNIQYF. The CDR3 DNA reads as TGCGCCAGCAGCGCAGGACACTCAGCCAAAAACATTCAGTACTTC.

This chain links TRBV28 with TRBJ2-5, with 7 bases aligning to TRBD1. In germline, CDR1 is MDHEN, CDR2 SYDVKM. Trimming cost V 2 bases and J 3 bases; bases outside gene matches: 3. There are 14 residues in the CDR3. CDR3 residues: CASSLQGTEETQYF. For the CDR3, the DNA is TGTGCCAGCAGTTTACAAGGGACAGAAGAGACCCAGTACTTC.

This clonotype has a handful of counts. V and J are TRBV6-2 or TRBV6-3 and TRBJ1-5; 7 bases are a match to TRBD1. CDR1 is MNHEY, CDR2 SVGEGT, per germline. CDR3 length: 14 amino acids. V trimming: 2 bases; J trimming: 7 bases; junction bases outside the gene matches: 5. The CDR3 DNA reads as TGTGCCAGCAGTTACGCAGGGGGTATCCAGCCCCAGCATTTT. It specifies CASSYAGGIQPQHF.

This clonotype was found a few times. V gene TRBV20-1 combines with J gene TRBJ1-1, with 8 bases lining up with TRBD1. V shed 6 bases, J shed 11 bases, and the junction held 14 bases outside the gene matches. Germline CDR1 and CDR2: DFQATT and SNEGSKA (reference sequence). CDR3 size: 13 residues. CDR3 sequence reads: CSAPRDRLLEAFF. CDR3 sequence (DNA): TGCAGTGCCCCTCGGGACAGGCTACTGGAGGCTTTCTTT.

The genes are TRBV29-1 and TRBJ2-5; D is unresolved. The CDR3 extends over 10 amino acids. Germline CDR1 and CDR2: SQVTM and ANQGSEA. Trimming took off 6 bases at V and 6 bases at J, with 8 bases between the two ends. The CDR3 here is CSVFTQTQYF. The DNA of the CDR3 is TGCAGCGTCTTTACCCAGACCCAGTACTTC.

The DNA of the CDR3 is TGTGCCAGCAGCCCGGACAGGGGTTTGTATCAGCCCCAGCATTTT. This encodes CASSPDRGLYQPQHF. The chain employs TRBV7-2 and TRBJ1-5; 9 positions agree with TRBD1. This CDR3 is 15 amino acids long. J was trimmed by 5 bases and V by 5 bases; bases with no gene match: 7. Germline V gene sequence: CDR1 SGHTA, CDR2 FQGNSA.

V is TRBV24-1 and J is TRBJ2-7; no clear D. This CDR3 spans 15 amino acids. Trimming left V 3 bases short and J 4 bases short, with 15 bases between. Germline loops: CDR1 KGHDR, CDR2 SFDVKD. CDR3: CATSDRGQSLYEQYF. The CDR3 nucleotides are TGTGCCACCAGTGATCGTGGTCAGTCGTTGTACGAGCAGTACTTC.